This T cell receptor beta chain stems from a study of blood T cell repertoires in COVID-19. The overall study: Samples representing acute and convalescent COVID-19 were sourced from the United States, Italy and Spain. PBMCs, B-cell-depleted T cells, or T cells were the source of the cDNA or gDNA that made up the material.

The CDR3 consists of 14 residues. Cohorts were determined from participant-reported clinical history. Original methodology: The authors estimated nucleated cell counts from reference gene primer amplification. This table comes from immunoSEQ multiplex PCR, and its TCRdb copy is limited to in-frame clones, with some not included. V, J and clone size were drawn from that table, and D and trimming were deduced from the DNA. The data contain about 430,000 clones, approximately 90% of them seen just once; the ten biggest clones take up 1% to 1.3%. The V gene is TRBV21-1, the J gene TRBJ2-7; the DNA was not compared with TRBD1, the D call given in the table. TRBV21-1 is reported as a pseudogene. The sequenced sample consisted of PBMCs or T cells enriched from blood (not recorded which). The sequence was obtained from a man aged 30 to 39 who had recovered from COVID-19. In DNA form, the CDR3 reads TGTGCCAGCTGCATCGACAGGGGGCGGCGCGAGCAGTACTTC. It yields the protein CASCIDRGRREQYF.